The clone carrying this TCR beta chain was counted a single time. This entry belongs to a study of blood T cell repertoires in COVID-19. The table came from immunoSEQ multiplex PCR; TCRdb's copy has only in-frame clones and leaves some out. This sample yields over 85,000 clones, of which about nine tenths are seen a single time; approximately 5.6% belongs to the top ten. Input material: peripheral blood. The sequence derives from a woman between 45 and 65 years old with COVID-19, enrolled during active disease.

The CDR3: CASGFRNITGGYYNEQYF. The CDR3 DNA reads TGTGCTAGTGGTTTCCGCAATATCACAGGGGGCTATTACAACGAGCAGTACTTC. V usage is TRBV12-5 and J usage is TRBJ2-7; 9 nucleotides line up with TRBD1. With V trimmed by 3 bases and J by 5 bases, 17 bases remained unmatched. The CDR3 loop spans 18 amino acids. Germline CDR1 LGHNT, CDR2 FRNRAP. The entire variable domain, with the rest obtained from reference TRBV12-5 and TRBJ2-7, is as follows: DARVTQTPRHKVTEMGQEVTMRCQPILGHNTVFWYRQTMMQGLELLAYFRNRAPLDDSGMPKDRFSAEMPDATLATLKIQPSEPRDSAVYFCASGFRNITGGYYNEQYFGPGTRLTVT.